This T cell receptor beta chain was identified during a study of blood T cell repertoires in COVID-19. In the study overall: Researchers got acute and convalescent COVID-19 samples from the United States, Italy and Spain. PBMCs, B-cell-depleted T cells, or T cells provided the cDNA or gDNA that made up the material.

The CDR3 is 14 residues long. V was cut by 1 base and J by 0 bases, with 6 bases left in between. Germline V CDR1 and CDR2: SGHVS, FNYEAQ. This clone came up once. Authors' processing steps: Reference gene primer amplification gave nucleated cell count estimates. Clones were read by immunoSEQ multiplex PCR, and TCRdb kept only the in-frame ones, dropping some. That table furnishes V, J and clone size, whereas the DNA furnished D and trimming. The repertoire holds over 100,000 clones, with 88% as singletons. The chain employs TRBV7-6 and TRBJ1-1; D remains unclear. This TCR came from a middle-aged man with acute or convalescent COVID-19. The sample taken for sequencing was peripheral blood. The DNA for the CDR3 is TGTGCCAGCAGCTTAGGTAGTTTGAACACTGAAGCTTTCTTT. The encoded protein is CASSLGSLNTEAFF.